This T cell receptor beta chain was identified in a study of HIV-infected patients and healthy controls. Overall study results and limits: HIV-associated CDR3 frequencies dropped significantly during therapy; CMV-associated ones, mostly rising, changed nonsignificantly. Compared with healthy controls, HIV-infected patients showed less CDR3 sharing between individuals. HIV-infected patients and controls differed significantly in mean usage of eight alpha and eight beta V genes.

This clonotype is large by share. The antigen is undetermined. All unsorted peripheral T cells were captured because whole blood was used without fractionation. CDR1 and CDR2 from the germline V gene are KGHSH and LQKENI. Trimming took 0 bases from V and 2 from J, leaving 12 bases between them. The CDR3 contains 16 residues. Alpha and beta constant-region primers primed reverse transcription of around 500 ng RNA. Separate chain-specific third strand synthesis with multiplexing indices produced the alpha and beta libraries. A 12-nucleotide barcode per molecule came from two concatenated random hexamers added pre-amplification. MiXCR, applied by TCRdb to the 5' RACE reads, yields one record per CDR3 protein. The sample holds several thousand distinct CDR3 sequences, around 8.2% seen once.

This receptor was taken from an adult with HIV infection. The donor label of this sample is uncertain. The J gene is TRBJ2-3, the V gene TRBV18, with a possible D match to TRBD2 (6 bases). The starting material was blood, obtained before antiretroviral therapy. CDR3 in DNA: TGTGCCAGCTCACCACCCGGAGGGCCTAACACAGATACGCAGTATTTT. Translating it yields CASSPPGGPNTDTQYF.